The rows below give T cell receptor beta chains drawn from one sample of a study of blood T cell repertoires in COVID-19. The table came from immunoSEQ multiplex PCR; TCRdb's copy has only in-frame clones and leaves some out. The sample lists 85,000 to 130,000 clones, approximately 83% seen once, with more than 3% in the top ten. The source material was peripheral blood. All receptors derive from a woman aged 80 or over with active or convalescent COVID-19. The CDR3 runs from the conserved cysteine through the conserved F or W. Part of the rows lack a size; the others show once, few, many or a class for expanded clones.

once	TRBV6-8	TRBJ2-7	CASSYGSRGVSYEQYF
.	TRBV19	TRBJ1-6	CASRRREGLSPLHF
once	TRBV13	TRBJ1-1	CASSFSGNTEAFF
.	TRBV7-9	TRBJ2-1	CASSGLGGSKTYNEQFF
.	TRBV7-2	TRBJ2-7	CASSPRQGSYEQYF
.	TRBV19	TRBJ1-3	CASSNLGGSGNTIYF
once	TRBV29-1	TRBJ2-5	CSVEGTSGSGETQYF
few	TRBV30	TRBJ2-3	CAWSVGPDTQYF
.	TRBV25-1	TRBJ1-3	CASSGTGTGNTIYF
.	TRBV11-2	TRBJ1-5	CASSLGTGDKHF
.	TRBV7-3	TRBJ2-6	CASSPSSGANVLTF
many	TRBV28	TRBJ2-2	CASSHGTGWLAVNTGELFF
.	TRBV9	TRBJ2-1	CASSVDRPGGEQFF
.	TRBV4-2	TRBJ2-5	CASSQGTTKETQYF
.	TRBV7-9	TRBJ1-5	CASSLSTGLDQPQHF
.	TRBV28	TRBJ1-2	CASSYSDGYTF
.	TRBV2	TRBJ1-5	CASSEREKGNQPQHF
.	TRBV5-4	TRBJ2-7	CASSLGTAVSYEQYF
.	TRBV28	TRBJ1-1	CASSQSSRGNTEAFF
.	TRBV7-2	TRBJ2-1	CASSLLAREGEQFF
.	TRBV6-5	TRBJ2-1	CASWGSGLNNEQFF
.	TRBV9	TRBJ1-6	CASSVSPESNSPLHF
.	TRBV5-5	TRBJ2-3	CASSRLAGTTDTQYF
.	TRBV5-3	TRBJ2-2	CARSLQKGRGTGELFF
.	TRBV28	TRBJ2-7	CASSLYRDRGYEQYF
.	TRBV4-1	TRBJ2-2	CASSPKDRAEKLFF
.	TRBV23-1	TRBJ2-7	CASSHLIRRGSYEQYF
.	TRBV4-1	TRBJ1-6	CASSQSGTALSSYNSPLHF
.	TRBV5-1	TRBJ2-2	CASSSGTATKQIPGELFF
.	TRBV7-9	TRBJ2-3	CASSGQGSTDTQYF
.	TRBV10-2	TRBJ1-5	CASSETGSQPQHF
.	TRBV6-6	TRBJ2-1	CASTRRGVDNEQFF
few	TRBV5-1	TRBJ1-6	CASRDGKYNSPLHF
once	TRBV5-1	TRBJ2-5	CASSLGTGGATAETQYF
.	TRBV6-5	TRBJ1-3	CASSYFGASSGNTIYF
.	TRBV14	TRBJ1-6	CASSQDLDSGLVSPLHF
.	TRBV7-3	TRBJ2-1	CASSPQGVGYNEQFF
.	TRBV7-9	TRBJ1-1	CASSLDSLLEAFF
once	TRBV14	TRBJ2-1	CASSQGIEQFF
.	TRBV5-1	TRBJ1-5	CASSSDRGQPQHF
once	TRBV19	TRBJ1-2	CASSTGDTTNYGYTF
.	TRBV20-1	TRBJ1-1	CSASVQGGGTEAFF
.	TRBV6-6	TRBJ1-5	CASSFGQGSGNQPQHF
.	TRBV28	TRBJ2-3	CASSSGAASTDTQYF
.	TRBV7-2	TRBJ1-4	CASSLISRRREKLFF
.	TRBV28	TRBJ1-2	CASSLPNRGQGYTF
.	TRBV28	TRBJ1-2	CASLSGHSNYGYTF
few	TRBV6-2/TRBV6-3	TRBJ2-1	CASSRGSRYNEQFF
.	TRBV19	TRBJ2-2	CASSIRRENTGELFF
.	TRBV28	TRBJ2-7	CASIRPGYEQYF
.	TRBV6-1	TRBJ2-3	CASSEYGSGVTDTQYF
once	TRBV28	TRBJ1-2	CASSLTDSDLYGYTF